Given below is one TCR beta chain in context. Antigen specificity is unknown. This CDR3 is 15 amino acids long. Between the trimmed V and J ends, which lost 2 bases and 2 bases, there was a span of 7 bases. CDR1 MNHEY and CDR2 SMNVEV come from the germline V gene (reference sequence). These data originate in a study of cytomegalovirus exposure and HLA in healthy donors. Study findings and constraints: The authors later linked a missense DCLRE1C variant to TCR beta V- and J-gene trimming. Researchers had no immune exposure information except CMV serostatus available.

Primers: 60 Vbeta forward and 13 Jbeta reverse. The method was immunoSEQ multiplex PCR; TCRdb's version includes in-frame clones alone and lacks a portion of them. The profile shows 200,000 to 250,000 clones, roughly 84% of them singletons. V usage is TRBV27 and J usage is TRBJ2-6, with a weak D call TRBD1 (5 bases). Material for sequencing was PBMCs. The clonotype originates from a man in his fifties or sixties in good health and CMV-seronegative. In DNA form, the CDR3 reads TGTGCCAGCAGTTTAAGCAGGGCTGGGGCCAACGTCCTGACTTTC. Translation: CASSLSRAGANVLTF.